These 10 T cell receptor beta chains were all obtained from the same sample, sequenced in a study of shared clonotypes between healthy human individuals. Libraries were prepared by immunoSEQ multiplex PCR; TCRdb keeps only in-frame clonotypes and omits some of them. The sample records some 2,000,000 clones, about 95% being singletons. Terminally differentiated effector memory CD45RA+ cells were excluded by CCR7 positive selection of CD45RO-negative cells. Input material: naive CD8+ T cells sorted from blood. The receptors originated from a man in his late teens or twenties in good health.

CDR3 residues: CASSVQRNTGELFF. The CDR3 DNA reads as TGTGCCAGCAGCGTACAGCGGAACACCGGGGAGCTGTTTTTT. The chain uses TRBV9 and TRBJ2-2; no definite D call. Germline loops: CDR1 SGDLS, CDR2 YYNGEE. V lost 1 base and J 1 base, leaving 5 bases between the germline ends. The CDR3 runs 14 residues.

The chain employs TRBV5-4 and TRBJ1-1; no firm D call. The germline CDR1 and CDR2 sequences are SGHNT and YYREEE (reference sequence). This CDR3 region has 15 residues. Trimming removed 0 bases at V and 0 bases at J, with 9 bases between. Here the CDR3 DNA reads TGTGCCAGCAGCTTGGAATCGGGGATGAACACTGAAGCTTTCTTT. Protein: CASSLESGMNTEAFF.

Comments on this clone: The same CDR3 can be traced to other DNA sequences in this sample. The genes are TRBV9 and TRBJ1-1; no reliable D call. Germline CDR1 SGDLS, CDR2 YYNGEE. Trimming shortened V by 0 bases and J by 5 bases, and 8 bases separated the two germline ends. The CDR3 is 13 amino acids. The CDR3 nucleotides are TGTGCCAGCAGCGTAGGGGCTTGGACTGAAGCTTTCTTT. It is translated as CASSVGAWTEAFF.

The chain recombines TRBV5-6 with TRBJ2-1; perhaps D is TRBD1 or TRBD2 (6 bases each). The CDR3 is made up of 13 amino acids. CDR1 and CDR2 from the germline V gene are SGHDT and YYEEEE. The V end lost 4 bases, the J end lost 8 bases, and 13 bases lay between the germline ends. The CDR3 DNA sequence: TGTGCCAGCAGCGGGGGGCGATTGGATGAGCAGTTCTTC. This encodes CASSGGRLDEQFF. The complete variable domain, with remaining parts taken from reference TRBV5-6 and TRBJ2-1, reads DAGVTQSPTHLIKTRGQQVTLRCSPKSGHDTVSWYQQALGQGPQFIFQYYEEEERQRGNFPDRFSGHQFPNYSSELNVNALLLGDSALYLCASSGGRLDEQFFGPGTRLTVL.

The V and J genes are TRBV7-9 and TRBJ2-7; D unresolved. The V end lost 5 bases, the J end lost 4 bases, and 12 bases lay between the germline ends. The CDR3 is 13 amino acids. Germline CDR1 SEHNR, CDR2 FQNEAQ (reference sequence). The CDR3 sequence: CASSVLGWYEQYF. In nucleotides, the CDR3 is TGTGCCAGCAGCGTCCTTGGTTGGTACGAGCAGTACTTC.

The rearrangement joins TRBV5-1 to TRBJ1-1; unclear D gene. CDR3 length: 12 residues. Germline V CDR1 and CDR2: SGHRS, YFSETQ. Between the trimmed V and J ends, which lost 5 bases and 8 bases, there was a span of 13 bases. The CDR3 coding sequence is TGCGCCAGCAGTTGGAGTGCGGGGGAAGCTTTCTTT. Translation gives CASSWSAGEAFF. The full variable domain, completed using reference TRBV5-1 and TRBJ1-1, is KAGVTQTPRYLIKTRGQQVTLSCSPISGHRSVSWYQQTPGQGLQFLFEYFSETQRNKGNFPGRFSGRQFSNSRSEMNVSTLELGDSALYLCASSWSAGEAFFGQGTRLTVV.

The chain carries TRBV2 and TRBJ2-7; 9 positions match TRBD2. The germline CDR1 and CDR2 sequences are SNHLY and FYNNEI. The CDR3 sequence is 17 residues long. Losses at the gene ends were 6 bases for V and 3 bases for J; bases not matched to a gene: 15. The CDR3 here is CASRLPLGAGGNYEQYF. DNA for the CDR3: TGTGCCAGCAGACTCCCTCTTGGGGCGGGAGGGAACTACGAGCAGTACTTC. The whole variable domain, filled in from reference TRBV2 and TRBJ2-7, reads EPEVTQTPSHQVTQMGQEVILRCVPISNHLYFYWYRQILGQKVEFLVSFYNNEISEKSEIFDDQFSVERPDGSNFTLKIRSTKLEDSAMYFCASRLPLGAGGNYEQYFGPGTRLTVT.

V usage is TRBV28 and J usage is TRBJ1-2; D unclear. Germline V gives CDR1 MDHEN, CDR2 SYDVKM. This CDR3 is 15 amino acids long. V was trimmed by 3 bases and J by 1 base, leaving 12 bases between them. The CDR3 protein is CASSFGLGYNYGYTF. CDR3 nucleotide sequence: TGTGCCAGCAGTTTCGGGTTGGGGTATAACTATGGCTACACCTTC.

The CDR3 is CASSQGGNGDTQYF. In DNA form, the CDR3 reads TGTGCCAGCAGCCAAGGGGGAAATGGAGATACGCAGTATTTT. V gene TRBV7-2 combines with J gene TRBJ2-3, with D perhaps matching TRBD1 (6 bases). Germline CDR1 and CDR2: SGHTA and FQGNSA. This CDR3 spans 14 amino acids. Trimming cost V 5 bases and J 5 bases, with 14 bases left between them.

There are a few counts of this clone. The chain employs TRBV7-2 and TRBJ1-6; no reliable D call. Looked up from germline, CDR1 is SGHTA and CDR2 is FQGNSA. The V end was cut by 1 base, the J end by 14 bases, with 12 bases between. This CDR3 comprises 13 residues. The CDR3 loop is CASSLGPEATLHF. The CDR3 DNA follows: TGTGCCAGCAGCTTAGGCCCCGAAGCTACCCTCCACTTT.